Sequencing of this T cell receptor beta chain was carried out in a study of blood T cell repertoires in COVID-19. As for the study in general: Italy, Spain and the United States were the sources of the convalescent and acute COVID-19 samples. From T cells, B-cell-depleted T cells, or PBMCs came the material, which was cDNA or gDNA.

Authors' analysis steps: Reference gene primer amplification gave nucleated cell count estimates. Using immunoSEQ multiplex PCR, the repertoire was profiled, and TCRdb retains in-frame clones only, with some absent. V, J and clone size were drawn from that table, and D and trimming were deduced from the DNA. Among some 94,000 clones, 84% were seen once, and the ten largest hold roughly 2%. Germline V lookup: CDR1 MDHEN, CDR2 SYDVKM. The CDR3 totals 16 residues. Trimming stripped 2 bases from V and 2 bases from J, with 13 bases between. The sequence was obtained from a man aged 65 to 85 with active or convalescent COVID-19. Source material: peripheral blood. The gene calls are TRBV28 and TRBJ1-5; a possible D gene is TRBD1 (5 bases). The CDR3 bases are TGTGCCAGCAGTTTAGGAGGGGCTGGGGGCAATCAGCCCCAGCATTTT. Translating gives CASSLGGAGGNQPQHF.